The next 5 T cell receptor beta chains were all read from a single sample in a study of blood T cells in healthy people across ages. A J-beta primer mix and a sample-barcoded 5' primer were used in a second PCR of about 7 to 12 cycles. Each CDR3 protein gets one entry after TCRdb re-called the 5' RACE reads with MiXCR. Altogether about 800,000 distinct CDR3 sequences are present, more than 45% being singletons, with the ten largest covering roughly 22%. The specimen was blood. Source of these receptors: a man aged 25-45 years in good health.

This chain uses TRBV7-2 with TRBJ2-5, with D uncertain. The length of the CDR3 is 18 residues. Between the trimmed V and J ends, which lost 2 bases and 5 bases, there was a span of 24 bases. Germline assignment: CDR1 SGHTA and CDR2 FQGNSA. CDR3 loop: CASSLKESWVRTTETQYF. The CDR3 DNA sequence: TGTGCCAGCAGCTTAAAGGAGTCCTGGGTGCGGACCACGGAGACCCAGTACTTC. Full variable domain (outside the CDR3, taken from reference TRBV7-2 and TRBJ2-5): GAGVSQSPSNKVTEKGKDVELRCDPISGHTALYWYRQSLGQGLEFLIYFQGNSAPDKSGLPSDRFSAERTGGSVSTLTIQRTQQEDSAVYLCASSLKESWVRTTETQYFGPGTRLLVL.

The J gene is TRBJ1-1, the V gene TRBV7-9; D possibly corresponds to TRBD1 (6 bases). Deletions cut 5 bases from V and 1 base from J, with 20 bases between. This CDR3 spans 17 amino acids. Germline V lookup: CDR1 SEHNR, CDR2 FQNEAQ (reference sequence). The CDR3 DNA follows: TGTGCCAGCAGCCTTACTGGGGGGGGCGCAGGGAACACTGAAGCTTTCTTT. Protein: CASSLTGGGAGNTEAFF.

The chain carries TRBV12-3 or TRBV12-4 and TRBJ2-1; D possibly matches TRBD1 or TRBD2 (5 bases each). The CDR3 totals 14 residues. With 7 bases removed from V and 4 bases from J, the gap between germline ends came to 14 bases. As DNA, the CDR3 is TGTGCCAGCACTCCTGGGGACCGGTACAATGAGCAGTTCTTC. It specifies CASTPGDRYNEQFF.

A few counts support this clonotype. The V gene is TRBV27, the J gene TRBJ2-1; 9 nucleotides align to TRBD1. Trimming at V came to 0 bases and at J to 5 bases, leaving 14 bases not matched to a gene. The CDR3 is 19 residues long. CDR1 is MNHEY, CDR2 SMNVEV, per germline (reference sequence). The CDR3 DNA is TGTGCCAGCAGTTTATCGAGTAACAGGGGGCGCGTTCGGAACAATGAGCAGTTCTTC. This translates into CASSLSSNRGRVRNNEQFF.

The CDR3 is CASMGRGNQPQHF. The CDR3 DNA follows: TGTGCCAGCATGGGGAGAGGCAATCAGCCCCAGCATTTT. The chain recombines TRBV12-3 or TRBV12-4 with TRBJ1-5; D gene unclear. Deletions cut 7 bases from V and 2 bases from J, with 9 bases between. CDR3 length: 13 amino acids.